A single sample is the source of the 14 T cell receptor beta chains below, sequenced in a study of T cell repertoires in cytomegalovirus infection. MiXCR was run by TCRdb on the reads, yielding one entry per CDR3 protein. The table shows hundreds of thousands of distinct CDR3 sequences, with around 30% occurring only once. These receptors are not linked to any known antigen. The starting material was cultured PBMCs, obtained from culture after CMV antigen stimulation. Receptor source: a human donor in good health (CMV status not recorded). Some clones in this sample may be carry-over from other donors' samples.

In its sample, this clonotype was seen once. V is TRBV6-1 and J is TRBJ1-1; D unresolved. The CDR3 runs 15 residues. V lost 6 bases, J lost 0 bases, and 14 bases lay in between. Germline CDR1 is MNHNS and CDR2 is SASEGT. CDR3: CASRSDGNLNTEAFF. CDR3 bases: TGTGCCAGCAGGTCGGACGGAAACCTGAACACTGAAGCTTTCTTT.

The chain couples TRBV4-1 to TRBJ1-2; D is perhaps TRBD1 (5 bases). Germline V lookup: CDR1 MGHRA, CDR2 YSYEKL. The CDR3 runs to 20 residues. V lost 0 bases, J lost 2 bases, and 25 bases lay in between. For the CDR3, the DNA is TGCGCCAGCAGCCAAGATTCCTGGGGGATTTTCGGCAGTCGGAACTATGGCTACACCTTC. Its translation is CASSQDSWGIFGSRNYGYTF.

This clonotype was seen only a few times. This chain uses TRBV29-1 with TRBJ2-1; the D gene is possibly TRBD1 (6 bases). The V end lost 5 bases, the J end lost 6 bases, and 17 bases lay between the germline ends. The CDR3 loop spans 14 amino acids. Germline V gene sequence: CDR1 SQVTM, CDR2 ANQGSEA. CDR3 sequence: CSVQGNLDSNEQFF. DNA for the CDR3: TGCAGCGTTCAGGGGAATTTGGATAGCAATGAGCAGTTCTTC.

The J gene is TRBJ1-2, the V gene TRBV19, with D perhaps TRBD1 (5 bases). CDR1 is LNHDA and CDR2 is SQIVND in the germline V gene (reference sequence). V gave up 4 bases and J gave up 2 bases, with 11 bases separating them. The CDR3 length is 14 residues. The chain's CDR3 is CASSKPGLNYGYTF. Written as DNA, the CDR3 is TGTGCCAGTAGTAAACCGGGACTAAACTATGGCTACACCTTC.

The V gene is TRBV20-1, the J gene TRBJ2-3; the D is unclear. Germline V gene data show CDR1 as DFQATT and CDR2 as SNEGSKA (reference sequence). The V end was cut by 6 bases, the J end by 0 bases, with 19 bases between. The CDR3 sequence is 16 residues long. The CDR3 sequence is CSAMVGLQHSTDTQYF. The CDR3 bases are TGCAGTGCAATGGTTGGTCTCCAACATAGCACAGATACGCAGTATTTT.

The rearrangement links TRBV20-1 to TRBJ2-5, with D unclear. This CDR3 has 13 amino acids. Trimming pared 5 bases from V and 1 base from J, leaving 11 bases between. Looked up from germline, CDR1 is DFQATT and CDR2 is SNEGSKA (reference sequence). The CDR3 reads CSARHVAQETQYF. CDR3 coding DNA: TGCAGTGCTCGACACGTAGCCCAAGAGACCCAGTACTTC.

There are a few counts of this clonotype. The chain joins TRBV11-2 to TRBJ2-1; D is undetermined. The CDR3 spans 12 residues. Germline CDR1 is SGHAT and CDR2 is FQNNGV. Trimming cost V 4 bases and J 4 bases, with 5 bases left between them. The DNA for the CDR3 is TGTGCCAGCAGCTCCAAATACAATGAGCAGTTCTTC. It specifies CASSSKYNEQFF.

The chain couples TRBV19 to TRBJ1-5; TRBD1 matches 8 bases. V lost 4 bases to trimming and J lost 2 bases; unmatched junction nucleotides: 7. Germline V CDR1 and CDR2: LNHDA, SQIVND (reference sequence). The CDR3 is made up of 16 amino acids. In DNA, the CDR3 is TGTGCCAGTAGTACTGTAGGGGGACAGGGCAATCAGCCCCAGCATTTT. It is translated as CASSTVGGQGNQPQHF.

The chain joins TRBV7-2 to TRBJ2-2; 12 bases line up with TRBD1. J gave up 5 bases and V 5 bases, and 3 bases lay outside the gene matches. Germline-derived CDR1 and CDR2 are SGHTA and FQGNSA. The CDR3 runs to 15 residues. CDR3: CASSRDRGRTGELFF. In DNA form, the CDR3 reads TGTGCCAGCAGCCGGGACAGGGGGCGAACCGGGGAGCTGTTTTTT.

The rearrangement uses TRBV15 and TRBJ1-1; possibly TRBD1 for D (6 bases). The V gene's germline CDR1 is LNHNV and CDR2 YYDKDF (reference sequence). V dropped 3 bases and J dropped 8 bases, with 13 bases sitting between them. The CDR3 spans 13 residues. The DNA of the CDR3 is TGTGCCACCAGCAGGGACACGGACAGCGAAGCTTTCTTT. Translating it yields CATSRDTDSEAFF.

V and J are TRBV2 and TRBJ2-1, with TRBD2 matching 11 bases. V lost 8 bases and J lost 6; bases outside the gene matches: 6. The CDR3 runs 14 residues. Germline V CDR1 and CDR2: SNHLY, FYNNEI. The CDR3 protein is CASSQGLAVNEQFF. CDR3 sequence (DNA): TGTGCCAGCTCCCAGGGACTAGCGGTCAATGAGCAGTTCTTC.

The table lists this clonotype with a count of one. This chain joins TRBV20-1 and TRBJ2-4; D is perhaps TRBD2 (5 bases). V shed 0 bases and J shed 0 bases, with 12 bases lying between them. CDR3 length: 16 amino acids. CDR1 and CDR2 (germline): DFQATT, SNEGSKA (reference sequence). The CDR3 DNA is TGCAGTGCTAGAGATTCCCGGGGAAGAGCCAAAAACATTCAGTACTTC. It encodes CSARDSRGRAKNIQYF.

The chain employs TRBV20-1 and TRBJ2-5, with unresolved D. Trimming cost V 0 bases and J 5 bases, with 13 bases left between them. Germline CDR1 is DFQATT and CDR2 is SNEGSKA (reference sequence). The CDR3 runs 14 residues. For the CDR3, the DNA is TGCAGTGCTAGAGATCGATACGGGCGTGAGACCCAGTACTTC. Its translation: CSARDRYGRETQYF.

The CDR3 sequence is CASLQKGTSVNTQYF. CDR3 in DNA: TGTGCCAGCTTGCAGAAGGGGACTAGCGTGAATACGCAGTATTTT. This chain joins TRBV18 and TRBJ2-3; 10 nucleotides line up with TRBD2. The V segment lost 7 bases and the J segment 7 bases; nucleotides outside the gene matches: 11. This CDR3 has 15 residues. In germline, CDR1 is KGHSH, CDR2 LQKENI.